A selection of T cell receptor beta chains follows, all from one sample in a study of shared clonotypes between healthy human individuals. Method: immunoSEQ multiplex PCR; TCRdb's copy keeps in-frame clones and lacks some. There are some 450,000 clones in the sample; approximately 80% occur only once, and about 12% lies in the top ten. Input material: PBMCs. These receptors came from a woman aged 40 to 49 in good health. Some clones in this sample may be carry-over from other donors' samples. Each CDR3 is given with its conserved first and last residue. D genes are given only for firm matches. Where a row states a size, it is once, few, many or the class of an expanded clone; other rows omit it.

j_call clone_size v_call d_call cdr3_aa cdr3_nt
TRBJ2-7 NA TRBV19 NA CASSPQAEPSYEQYF TGTGCCAGTAGTCCCCAAGCGGAGCCCTCCTACGAGCAGTACTTC
TRBJ2-4 NA TRBV5-4 NA CASSLTGSRDRYGKNIQYF TGTGCCAGCAGCTTAACAGGGAGTCGGGACCGATATGGCAAAAACATTCAGTACTTC
TRBJ1-5 NA TRBV10-2 NA CATCPSPSWDQPQHF TGCGCCACCTGCCCGTCTCCAAGCTGGGATCAGCCCCAGCATTTT
TRBJ2-7 NA TRBV25-1 TRBD1 CASSAYGDRRYEQYF TGTGCCAGCAGTGCTTACGGGGACAGACGCTACGAGCAGTACTTC
TRBJ2-5 NA TRBV28 NA CASSSLKIGLGTQYF TGTGCCAGCAGCTCACTTAAGATCGGTCTGGGGACCCAGTACTTC
TRBJ2-7 NA TRBV9 TRBD2 CASSASAGLATDEQYF TGTGCCAGCAGCGCTTCAGCGGGACTAGCAACCGACGAGCAGTACTTC
TRBJ2-1 NA TRBV6-6 NA CASGNNEQFF TGTGCCAGCGGAAACAATGAGCAGTTCTTC
TRBJ2-1 NA TRBV19 NA CASSMSGLSYNEQFF TGTGCCAGTAGTATGTCTGGACTATCCTACAATGAGCAGTTCTTC
TRBJ2-7 once TRBV9 NA CASSVSGPGPEQYF TGTGCCAGCAGCGTATCGGGCCCGGGGCCCGAGCAGTACTTC
TRBJ2-1 NA TRBV6-1 TRBD2 CASSETSGSFAEQFF TGTGCCAGCAGTGAAACTAGCGGGAGCTTCGCTGAGCAGTTCTTC
TRBJ2-1 NA TRBV4-1 TRBD2 CASSQISGSFPYNEQFF TGCGCCAGCAGCCAAATCAGCGGGAGTTTTCCCTACAATGAGCAGTTCTTC
TRBJ2-7 NA TRBV10-2 TRBD1 CASSDRTGREQYF TGCGCCAGCAGTGACAGGACAGGGCGCGAGCAGTACTTC
TRBJ1-4 NA TRBV9 NA CASSVGGGTNEKLFF TGTGCCAGCAGCGTAGGAGGGGGAACTAATGAAAAACTGTTTTTT
TRBJ2-3 NA TRBV5-1 NA CASSRPGASTDTQYF TGCGCCAGCAGTAGGCCAGGGGCGAGCACAGATACGCAGTATTTT
TRBJ2-1 NA TRBV4-2 TRBD2 CASSQEAVSSGSYNEQFF TGTGCCAGCAGCCAAGAGGCAGTTAGTAGCGGGAGCTACAATGAGCAGTTCTTC
TRBJ2-5 NA TRBV5-1 NA CASSLLSETQYF TGCGCCAGCAGCTTGCTGAGTGAGACCCAGTACTTC
TRBJ1-5 NA TRBV6-5 NA CASSYSANQPQHF TGTGCCAGCAGTTACTCGGCCAATCAGCCCCAGCATTTT
TRBJ1-6 NA TRBV7-8 NA CASSLGQAGLYNSPLHF TGTGCCAGCAGCTTAGGACAGGCCGGCCTATATAATTCACCCCTCCACTTT
TRBJ1-3 NA TRBV28 TRBD1 CASTESTGVSGNTIYF TGTGCCAGCACCGAATCTACAGGGGTCTCTGGAAACACCATATATTTT
TRBJ2-7 NA TRBV6-5 NA CASSQWGSSYEQYF TGTGCCAGCAGCCAGTGGGGCAGCTCCTACGAGCAGTACTTC
TRBJ2-3 NA TRBV29-1 TRBD2 CSVVAGGLVDTQYF TGCAGCGTTGTAGCGGGAGGGCTGGTAGATACGCAGTATTTT
TRBJ2-3 once TRBV2 NA CASMVGVLADTQYF TGTGCCAGCATGGTGGGAGTTTTAGCAGATACGCAGTATTTT
TRBJ1-4 NA TRBV5-1 NA CASSFGPSSEKLFF TGCGCCAGCAGCTTTGGGCCCTCAAGTGAAAAACTGTTTTTT
TRBJ2-7 NA TRBV9 NA CASSPSRVRTAEQYF TGTGCCAGCAGCCCCTCCCGAGTGCGAACTGCCGAGCAGTACTTC
TRBJ2-1 NA TRBV4-1 NA CASSQRRTDYNEQFF TGCGCCAGCAGCCAGCGACGGACAGACTACAATGAGCAGTTCTTC
TRBJ1-2 few TRBV7-9 TRBD1 CASSETQGAYGYTF TGTGCCAGCAGCGAGACACAGGGGGCGTATGGCTACACCTTC
TRBJ1-4 NA TRBV18 NA CASSPGADEKLFF TGTGCCAGCTCACCAGGGGCGGATGAAAAACTGTTTTTT
TRBJ2-7 NA TRBV9 NA CASSGDGTGEQYF TGTGCCAGCAGTGGCGACGGAACCGGCGAGCAGTACTTC
TRBJ1-1 NA TRBV10-3 TRBD1 CAIGFRGLGTEAFF TGTGCCATCGGGTTCAGGGGGCTTGGCACTGAAGCTTTCTTT
TRBJ2-7 NA TRBV28 NA CASSLPLGDEQYF TGTGCCAGCAGTTTACCCCTCGGAGACGAGCAGTACTTC
TRBJ2-5 few TRBV11-3 TRBD1 CASSSGGLGTQYF TGTGCCAGCAGCTCAGGGGGCTTGGGGACCCAGTACTTC
TRBJ1-2 NA TRBV6-1 NA CASSWERGIYGYTF TGTGCCAGCAGTTGGGAGAGAGGAATCTATGGCTACACCTTC
TRBJ2-4 NA TRBV7-2 TRBD2 CASSSSTKRLAGVNIQYF TGTGCCAGCAGCTCCTCCACTAAGCGACTAGCGGGAGTAAACATTCAGTACTTC
TRBJ2-7 NA TRBV4-1 NA CASSQGSSYEQYF TGCGCCAGCAGCCAAGGATCCAGCTACGAGCAGTACTTC
TRBJ2-1 few TRBV29-1 TRBD2 CSVPSAGGINEQFF TGCAGCGTCCCCTCGGCGGGAGGAATAAATGAGCAGTTCTTC
TRBJ2-2 NA TRBV10-1 NA CASSDGNPSGELFF TGCGCCAGCAGTGACGGGAACCCGTCCGGGGAGCTGTTTTTT
TRBJ1-2 NA TRBV28 NA CACEAANYGYTF TGTGCCTGCGAAGCGGCTAACTATGGCTACACCTTC
TRBJ2-7 NA TRBV29-1 TRBD2 CSVEGSGRDEQYF TGCAGCGTTGAAGGCAGCGGGAGGGACGAGCAGTACTTC
TRBJ1-1 NA TRBV18 TRBD1 CASSPLGTGGGTEAFF TGTGCCAGCTCACCGCTGGGGACAGGGGGCGGCACTGAAGCTTTCTTT
TRBJ2-2 NA TRBV5-1 NA CASSLGLQVGELFF TGCGCCAGCAGCTTGGGGTTGCAGGTCGGGGAGCTGTTTTTT
TRBJ1-5 NA TRBV28 NA CASSIRQALSPQHF TGTGCCAGCAGTATTAGACAGGCCCTATCGCCCCAGCATTTT
TRBJ1-1 NA TRBV4-2 NA CASSPQVRVTEAFF TGTGCCAGCAGCCCCCAGGTCAGGGTCACTGAAGCTTTCTTT
TRBJ1-2 NA TRBV7-9 NA CASSRGDVSGYTF TGTGCCAGCAGCCGAGGAGACGTCTCTGGCTACACCTTC
TRBJ1-2 NA TRBV6-5 TRBD1 CASSAGQGSIYGYTF TGTGCCAGCAGTGCGGGACAGGGTAGTATCTATGGCTACACCTTC
TRBJ2-5 NA TRBV28 TRBD1 CASSLGQGASQETQYF TGTGCCAGCAGTCTTGGACAGGGTGCTTCCCAAGAGACCCAGTACTTC
TRBJ2-7 NA TRBV21-1 NA CASSEGPSYEQYF TGTGCCAGCAGCGAAGGACCTAGCTACGAGCAGTACTTC
TRBJ2-5 NA TRBV5-1 TRBD2 CASSGIGTSEETQYF TGCGCCAGCAGCGGAATCGGGACTAGCGAAGAGACCCAGTACTTC
TRBJ2-1 NA TRBV7-3 TRBD2 CASSSQSGLASNEQFF TGTGCCAGCAGTTCACAGTCGGGACTAGCGAGCAATGAGCAGTTCTTC
TRBJ2-1 NA TRBV5-1 TRBD2 CASSPGLPNPNEQFF TGCGCCAGCAGCCCGGGACTACCCAACCCCAATGAGCAGTTCTTC
TRBJ2-1 once TRBV12-5 TRBD2 CASGLPRGLAGVSYNEQFF TGTGCTAGTGGTTTGCCACGGGGGCTAGCGGGAGTAAGCTACAATGAGCAGTTCTTC
TRBJ2-5 NA TRBV29-1 TRBD1 CSVDSGTGSQETQYF TGCAGCGTTGATTCCGGGACAGGGTCCCAAGAGACCCAGTACTTC
TRBJ1-2 NA TRBV5-4 TRBD1 CASSPGQLVYGYTF TGTGCCAGCAGCCCGGGACAGCTTGTCTATGGCTACACCTTC
TRBJ1-5 NA TRBV6-1 TRBD1 CASSARQGYSNQPQHF TGTGCCAGCAGTGCCCGACAGGGGTATAGCAATCAGCCCCAGCATTTT
TRBJ2-6 few TRBV2 NA CASRVVSGANVLTF TGTGCCAGCAGGGTGGTTTCTGGGGCCAACGTCCTGACTTTC
TRBJ2-2 NA TRBV5-1 NA CASSLANTGELFF TGCGCCAGCAGCTTGGCGAACACCGGGGAGCTGTTTTTT
TRBJ2-3 NA TRBV10-3 NA CAIIAGTQSTDTQYF TGTGCCATTATTGCCGGGACCCAGAGCACAGATACGCAGTATTTT
TRBJ2-2 NA TRBV5-1 TRBD2 CASSFGLAGAGELFF TGCGCCAGCAGCTTCGGACTAGCGGGAGCAGGGGAGCTGTTTTTT
TRBJ2-2 NA TRBV4-3 NA CASSQDTAIDTGELFF TGCGCCAGCAGCCAAGATACGGCGATCGACACCGGGGAGCTGTTTTTT
TRBJ2-7 NA TRBV7-9 TRBD2 CASSPSGGGRYEQYF TGTGCCAGCAGCCCAAGTGGAGGCGGGAGATACGAGCAGTACTTC
TRBJ1-5 NA TRBV6-6 NA CASSYHQPQGDQPQHF TGTGCCAGCAGTTATCATCAGCCACAGGGTGATCAGCCCCAGCATTTT